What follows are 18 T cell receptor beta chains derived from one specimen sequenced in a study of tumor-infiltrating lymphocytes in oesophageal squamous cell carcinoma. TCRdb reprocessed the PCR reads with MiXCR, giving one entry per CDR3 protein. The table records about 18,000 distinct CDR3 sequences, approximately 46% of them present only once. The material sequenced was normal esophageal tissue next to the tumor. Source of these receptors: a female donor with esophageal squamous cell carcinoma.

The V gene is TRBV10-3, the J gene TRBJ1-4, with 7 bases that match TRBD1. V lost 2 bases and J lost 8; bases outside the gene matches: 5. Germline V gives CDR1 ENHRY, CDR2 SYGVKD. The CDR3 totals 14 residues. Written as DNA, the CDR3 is TGTGCCATCAGTGAGATGCAGGGGGGCGAAAAACTGTTTTTT. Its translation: CAISEMQGGEKLFF.

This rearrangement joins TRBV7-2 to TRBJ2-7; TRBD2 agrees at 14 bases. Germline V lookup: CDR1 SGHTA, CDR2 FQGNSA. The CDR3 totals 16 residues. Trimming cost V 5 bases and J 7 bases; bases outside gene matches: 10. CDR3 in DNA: TGTGCCAGCAGCACTCGGACTAGCGGGAGGTACAATGAGCAGTACTTC. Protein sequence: CASSTRTSGRYNEQYF.

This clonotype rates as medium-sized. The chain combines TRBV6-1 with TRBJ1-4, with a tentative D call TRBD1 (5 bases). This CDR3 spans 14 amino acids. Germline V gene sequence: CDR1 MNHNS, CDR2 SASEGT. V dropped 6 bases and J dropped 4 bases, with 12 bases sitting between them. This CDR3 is CASRRQGGNEKLFF. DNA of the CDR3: TGTGCCAGCAGACGCCAGGGTGGTAATGAAAAACTGTTTTTT.

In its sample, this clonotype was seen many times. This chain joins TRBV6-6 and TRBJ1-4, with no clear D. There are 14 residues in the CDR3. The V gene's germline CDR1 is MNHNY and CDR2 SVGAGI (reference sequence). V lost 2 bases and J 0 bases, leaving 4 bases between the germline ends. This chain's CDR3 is CASSYGSTNEKLFF. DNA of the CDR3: TGTGCCAGCAGTTACGGTTCAACTAATGAAAAACTGTTTTTT.

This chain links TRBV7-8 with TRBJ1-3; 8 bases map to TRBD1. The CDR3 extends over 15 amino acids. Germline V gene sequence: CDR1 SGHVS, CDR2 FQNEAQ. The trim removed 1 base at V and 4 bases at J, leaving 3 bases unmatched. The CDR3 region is CASSLGTGFGNTIYF. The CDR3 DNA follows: TGTGCCAGCAGCTTAGGGACAGGGTTCGGAAACACCATATATTTT.

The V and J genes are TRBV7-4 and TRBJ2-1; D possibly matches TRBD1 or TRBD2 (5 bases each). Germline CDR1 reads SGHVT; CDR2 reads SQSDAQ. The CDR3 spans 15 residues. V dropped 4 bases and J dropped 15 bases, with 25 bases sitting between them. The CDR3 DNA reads TGTGCCAGCAGCTCCGGGACGGATGGAGTACCCCTTCTGTTCTTC. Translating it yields CASSSGTDGVPLLFF.

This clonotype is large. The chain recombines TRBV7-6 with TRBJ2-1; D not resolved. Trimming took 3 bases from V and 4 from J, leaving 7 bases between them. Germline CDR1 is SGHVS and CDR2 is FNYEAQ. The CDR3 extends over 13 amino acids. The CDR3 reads CASSFQSYNEQFF. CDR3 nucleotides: TGTGCCAGCAGCTTTCAGTCGTACAATGAGCAGTTCTTC. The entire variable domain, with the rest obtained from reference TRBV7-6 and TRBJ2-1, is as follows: GAGVSQSPRYKVTKRGQDVALRCDPISGHVSLYWYRQALGQGPEFLTYFNYEAQQDKSGLPNDRFSAERPEGSISTLTIQRTEQRDSAMYRCASSFQSYNEQFFGPGTRLTVL.

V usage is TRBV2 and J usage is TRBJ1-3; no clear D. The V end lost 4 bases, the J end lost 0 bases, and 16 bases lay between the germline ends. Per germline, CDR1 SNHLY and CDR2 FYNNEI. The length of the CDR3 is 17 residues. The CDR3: CASSVEVYPSSGNTIYF. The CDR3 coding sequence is TGTGCCAGCAGTGTTGAGGTATACCCGAGCTCTGGAAACACCATATATTTT.

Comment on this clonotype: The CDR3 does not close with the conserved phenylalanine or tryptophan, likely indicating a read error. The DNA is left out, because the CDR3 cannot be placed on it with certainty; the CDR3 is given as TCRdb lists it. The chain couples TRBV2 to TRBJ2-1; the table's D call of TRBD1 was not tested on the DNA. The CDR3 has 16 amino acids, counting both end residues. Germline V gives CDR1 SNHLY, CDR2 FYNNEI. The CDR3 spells CASSDKPPGYGYTFGS.

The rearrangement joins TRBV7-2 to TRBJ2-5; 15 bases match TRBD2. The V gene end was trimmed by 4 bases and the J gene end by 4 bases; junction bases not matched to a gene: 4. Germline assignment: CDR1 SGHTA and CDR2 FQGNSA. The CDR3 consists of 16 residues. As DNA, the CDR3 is TGTGCCAGCAGCTCGGGACTAGCGGGAGGTATAGAGACCCAGTACTTC. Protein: CASSSGLAGGIETQYF. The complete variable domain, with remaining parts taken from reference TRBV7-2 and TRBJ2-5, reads GAGVSQSPSNKVTEKGKDVELRCDPISGHTALYWYRQSLGQGLEFLIYFQGNSAPDKSGLPSDRFSAERTGGSVSTLTIQRTQQEDSAVYLCASSSGLAGGIETQYFGPGTRLLVL.

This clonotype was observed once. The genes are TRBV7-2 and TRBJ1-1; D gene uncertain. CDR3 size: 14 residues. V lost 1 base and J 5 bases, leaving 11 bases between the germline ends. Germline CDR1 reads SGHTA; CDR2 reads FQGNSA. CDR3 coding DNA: TGTGCCAGCAGCTTAGTAATGGTAGGAACTGAAGCTTTCTTT. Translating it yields CASSLVMVGTEAFF. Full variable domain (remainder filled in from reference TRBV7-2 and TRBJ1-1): GAGVSQSPSNKVTEKGKDVELRCDPISGHTALYWYRQSLGQGLEFLIYFQGNSAPDKSGLPSDRFSAERTGGSVSTLTIQRTQQEDSAVYLCASSLVMVGTEAFFGQGTRLTVV.

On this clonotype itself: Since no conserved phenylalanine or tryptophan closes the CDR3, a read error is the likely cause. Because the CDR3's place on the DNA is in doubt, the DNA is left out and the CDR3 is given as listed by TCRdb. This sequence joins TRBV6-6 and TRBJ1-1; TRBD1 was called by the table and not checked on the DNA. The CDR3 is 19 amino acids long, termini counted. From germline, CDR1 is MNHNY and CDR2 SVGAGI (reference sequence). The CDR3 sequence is CAGSYSIRFCGISPSILVM.

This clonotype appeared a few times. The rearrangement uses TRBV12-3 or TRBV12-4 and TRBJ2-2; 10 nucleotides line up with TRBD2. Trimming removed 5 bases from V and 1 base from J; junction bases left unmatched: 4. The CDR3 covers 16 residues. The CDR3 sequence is CASSRTSGKNTGELFF. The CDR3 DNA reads TGTGCCAGCAGTCGGACTAGCGGAAAGAACACCGGGGAGCTGTTTTTT.

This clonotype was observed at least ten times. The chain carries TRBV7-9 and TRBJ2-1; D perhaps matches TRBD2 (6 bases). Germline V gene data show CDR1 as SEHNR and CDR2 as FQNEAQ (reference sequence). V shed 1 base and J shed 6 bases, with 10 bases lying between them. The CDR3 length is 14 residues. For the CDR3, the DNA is TGTGCCAGCAGCTTAGGGGGGACTTCCAATGAGCAGTTCTTC. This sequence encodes CASSLGGTSNEQFF. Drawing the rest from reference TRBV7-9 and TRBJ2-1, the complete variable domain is DTGVSQNPRHKITKRGQNVTFRCDPISEHNRLYWYRQTLGQGPEFLTYFQNEAQLEKSRLLSDRFSAERPKGSFSTLEIQRTEQGDSAMYLCASSLGGTSNEQFFGPGTRLTVL.

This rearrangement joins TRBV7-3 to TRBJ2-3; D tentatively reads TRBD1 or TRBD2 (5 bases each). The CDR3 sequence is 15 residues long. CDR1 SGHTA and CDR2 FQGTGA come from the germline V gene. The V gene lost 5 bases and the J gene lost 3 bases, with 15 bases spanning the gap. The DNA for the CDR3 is TGTGCCAGCAGCCTGTTGGGGGAGCGAACAGATACGCAGTATTTT. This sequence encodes CASSLLGERTDTQYF.

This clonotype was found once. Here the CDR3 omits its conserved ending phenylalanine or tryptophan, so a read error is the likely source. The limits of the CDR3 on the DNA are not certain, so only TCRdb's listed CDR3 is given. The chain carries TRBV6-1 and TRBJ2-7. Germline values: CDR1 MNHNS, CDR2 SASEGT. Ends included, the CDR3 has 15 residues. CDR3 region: CASREGILYGYTFGS.

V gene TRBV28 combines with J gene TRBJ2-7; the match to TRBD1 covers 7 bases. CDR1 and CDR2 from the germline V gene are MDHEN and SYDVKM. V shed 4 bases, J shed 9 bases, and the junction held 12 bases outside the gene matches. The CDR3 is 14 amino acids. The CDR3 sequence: CASSWGQSTDTQYF. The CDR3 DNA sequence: TGTGCCAGCAGTTGGGGACAGAGCACAGATACGCAGTACTTC.

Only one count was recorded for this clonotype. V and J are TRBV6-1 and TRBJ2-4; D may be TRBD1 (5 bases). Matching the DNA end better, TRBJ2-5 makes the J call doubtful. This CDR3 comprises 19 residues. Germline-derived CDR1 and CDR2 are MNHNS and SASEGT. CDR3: CASSHATRVWGGTWETQYF. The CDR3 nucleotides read TGTGCCAGCAGTCACGCGACCCGAGTATGGGGCGGCACATGGGAGACCCAGTACTTC.